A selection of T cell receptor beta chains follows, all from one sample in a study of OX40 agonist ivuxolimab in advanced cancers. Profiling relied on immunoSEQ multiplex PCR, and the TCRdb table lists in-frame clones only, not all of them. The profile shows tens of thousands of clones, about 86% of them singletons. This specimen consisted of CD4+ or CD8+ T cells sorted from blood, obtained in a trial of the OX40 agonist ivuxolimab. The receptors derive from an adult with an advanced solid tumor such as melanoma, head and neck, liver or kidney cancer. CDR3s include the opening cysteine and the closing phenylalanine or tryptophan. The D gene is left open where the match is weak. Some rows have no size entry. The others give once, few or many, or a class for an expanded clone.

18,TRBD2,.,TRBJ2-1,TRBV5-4,CASSSGLAGAQGRNEQFF,TGTGCCAGCAGTTCGGGACTAGCGGGGGCCCAGGGCCGCAATGAGCAGTTCTTC
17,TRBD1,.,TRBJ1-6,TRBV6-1,CASSERGQGAGYSPLHF,TGTGCCAGCAGTGAAAGAGGACAGGGGGCGGGATATTCACCCCTCCACTTT
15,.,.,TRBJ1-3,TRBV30,CAWSGSLGTGNTIYF,TGTGCCTGGAGTGGTTCCCTTGGGACTGGAAACACCATATATTTT
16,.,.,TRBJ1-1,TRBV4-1,CASSQDFSGVDEKAFF,TGCGCCAGCAGCCAAGATTTCTCAGGGGTGGACGAGAAAGCTTTCTTT
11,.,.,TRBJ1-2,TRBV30,CAWSRSYGYTF,TGTGCCTGGAGTCGAAGCTATGGCTACACCTTC
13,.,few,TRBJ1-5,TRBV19,CATAGRNDQPQHF,TGTGCCACCGCAGGGAGAAACGATCAGCCCCAGCATTTT
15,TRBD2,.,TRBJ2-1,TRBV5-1,CASSLFASGSYEQFF,TGCGCCAGCAGCTTATTTGCTAGCGGGAGCTATGAGCAGTTCTTC
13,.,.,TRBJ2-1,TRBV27,CASSLSGTFGQFF,TGTGCCAGCAGTTTATCGGGGACCTTTGGGCAGTTCTTC
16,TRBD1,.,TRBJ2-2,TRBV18,CASSPRQGSDTGELFF,TGTGCCAGCTCACCTAGACAGGGTTCCGACACCGGGGAGCTGTTTTTT
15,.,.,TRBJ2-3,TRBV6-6,CASTARGSSTDTQYF,TGTGCCAGCACTGCGAGGGGATCTAGCACAGATACGCAGTATTTT
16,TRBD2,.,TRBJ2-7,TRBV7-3,CASSLNPSGRAYEQYF,TGTGCCAGCAGCTTAAACCCCAGCGGGAGGGCCTACGAGCAGTACTTC
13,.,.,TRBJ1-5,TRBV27,CASSLALGQPQHF,TGTGCCAGCAGTTTAGCTCTCGGTCAGCCCCAGCATTTT
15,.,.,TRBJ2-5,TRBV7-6,CASSLGLRRGETQYF,TGTGCCAGCAGCTTAGGTCTTAGGCGGGGAGAGACCCAGTACTTC
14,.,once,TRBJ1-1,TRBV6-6,CASSYEGSYTEAFF,TGTGCCAGCAGTTACGAGGGGAGTTACACTGAAGCTTTCTTT
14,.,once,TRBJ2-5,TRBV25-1,CASSEATVQETQYF,TGTGCCAGCAGTGAGGCTACAGTACAAGAGACCCAGTACTTC
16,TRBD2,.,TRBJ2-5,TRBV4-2,CASSQELRSGGETQYF,TGTGCCAGCAGCCAAGAATTGAGAAGCGGGGGGGAGACCCAGTACTTC